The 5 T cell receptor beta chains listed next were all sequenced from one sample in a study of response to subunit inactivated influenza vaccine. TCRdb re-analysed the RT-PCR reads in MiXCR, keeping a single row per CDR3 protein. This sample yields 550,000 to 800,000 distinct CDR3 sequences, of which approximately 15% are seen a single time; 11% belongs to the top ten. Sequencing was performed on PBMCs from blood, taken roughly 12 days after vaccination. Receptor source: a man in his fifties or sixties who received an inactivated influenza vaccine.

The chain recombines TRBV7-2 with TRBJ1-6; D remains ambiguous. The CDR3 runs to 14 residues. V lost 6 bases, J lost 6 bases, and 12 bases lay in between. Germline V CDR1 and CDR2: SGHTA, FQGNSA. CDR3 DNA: TGTGCCAGCAGACACGACTGGAGTAATTCACCCCTCCACTTT. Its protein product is CASRHDWSNSPLHF.

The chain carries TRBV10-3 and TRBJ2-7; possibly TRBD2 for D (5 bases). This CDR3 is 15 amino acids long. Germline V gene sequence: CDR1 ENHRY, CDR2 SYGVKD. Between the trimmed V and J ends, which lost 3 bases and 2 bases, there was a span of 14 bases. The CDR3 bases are TGTGCCATCAGTGACCGTAGCGTAGCAGCCTACGAGCAGTACTTC. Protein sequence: CAISDRSVAAYEQYF.

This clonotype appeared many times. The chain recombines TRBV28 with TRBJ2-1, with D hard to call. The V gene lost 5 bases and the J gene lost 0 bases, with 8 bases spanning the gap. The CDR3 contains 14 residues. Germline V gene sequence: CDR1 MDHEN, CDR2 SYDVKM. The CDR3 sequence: CASSNAVSYNEQFF. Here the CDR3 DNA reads TGTGCCAGCAGTAACGCCGTCTCCTACAATGAGCAGTTCTTC.

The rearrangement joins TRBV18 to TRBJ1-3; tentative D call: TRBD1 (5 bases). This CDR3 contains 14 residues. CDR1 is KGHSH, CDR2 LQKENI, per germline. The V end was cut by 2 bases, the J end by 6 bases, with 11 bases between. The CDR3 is CASSPLRDSNTIYF. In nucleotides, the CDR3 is TGTGCCAGCTCACCATTAAGGGACTCAAACACCATATATTTT.

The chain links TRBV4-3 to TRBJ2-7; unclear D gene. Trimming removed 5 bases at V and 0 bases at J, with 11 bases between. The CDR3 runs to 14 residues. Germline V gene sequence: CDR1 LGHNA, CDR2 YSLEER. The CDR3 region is CASSESDHSYEQYF. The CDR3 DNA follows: TGCGCCAGCAGCGAAAGTGACCACTCCTACGAGCAGTACTTC.